These 30 T cell receptor beta chains were all obtained from the same sample, sequenced in a study of blood T cell repertoires in COVID-19. Data came from immunoSEQ multiplex PCR; TCRdb stores just in-frame clones and leaves some out. This sample has under 150,000 clones, with approximately 81% found just once. Sequenced sample: peripheral blood. The receptors stem from a woman older than 75 with acute or convalescent COVID-19.

Written as DNA, the CDR3 is TGTGCCAGTGCTCGACAGGGTAACTCCTATAATTCACCCCTCCACTTT. Translating it yields CASARQGNSYNSPLHF. The chain carries TRBV19 and TRBJ1-6, with 7 bases fitting TRBD1. V was clipped by 8 bases and J by 0 bases; unmatched bases: 7. The germline V gene encodes CDR1 LNHDA and CDR2 SQIVND (reference sequence). The CDR3 extends over 16 amino acids.

The J gene is TRBJ1-5, the V gene TRBV6-5; D is unclear. CDR1 and CDR2 (germline): MNHEY, SVGAGI. V was clipped by 5 bases and J by 3 bases, with 5 bases between them. The CDR3 runs to 12 residues. The CDR3 DNA is TGTGCCAGCAGTACATCCAATCAGCCCCAGCATTTT. Its translation is CASSTSNQPQHF.

The chain combines TRBV5-8 with TRBJ1-4, with 7 nucleotides matching TRBD1. This CDR3 has 13 residues. The trim removed 10 bases at V and 6 bases at J, leaving 9 bases unmatched. Germline V gene sequence: CDR1 SGHTS, CDR2 YDEGEE. CDR3 sequence (DNA): TGTGCCGGTTCAGGGGGTGTCGATGAAAAACTGTTTTTT. Protein sequence: CAGSGGVDEKLFF.

This chain connects TRBV4-1 to TRBJ1-1; 8 bases fit TRBD1. After removal of 4 bases from V and 3 bases from J, the junction contained 4 bases not matched to a gene. Germline V gene lookup returns CDR1 MGHRA and CDR2 YSYEKL. The CDR3 sequence is 14 residues long. CDR3 sequence reads: CASSLQGGDTEAFF. The CDR3 bases are TGCGCCAGCAGCCTACAGGGGGGGGACACTGAAGCTTTCTTT.

The V gene is TRBV5-5, the J gene TRBJ2-1; 10 bases agree with TRBD2. The ends lost 2 bases at V and 8 bases at J; junction bases unmatched: 10. Germline V CDR1 and CDR2: SGHKS, YYEKEE (reference sequence). The length of the CDR3 is 16 residues. The CDR3 loop reads CASSFTIAGGRDEQFF. In DNA form, the CDR3 reads TGTGCCAGCAGCTTTACCATAGCGGGAGGCAGGGATGAGCAGTTCTTC.

V and J are TRBV2 and TRBJ2-3; 8 bases match TRBD1. CDR1 and CDR2 from the germline V gene are SNHLY and FYNNEI. The V gene end was trimmed by 7 bases and the J gene end by 0 bases; junction bases not matched to a gene: 6. CDR3 length: 15 residues. In DNA form, the CDR3 reads TGTGCCAGCACGAAGGACAGGGCAAGCACAGATACGCAGTATTTT. Translation: CASTKDRASTDTQYF.

V gene TRBV4-3 combines with J gene TRBJ1-4, with a weak D call TRBD1 (6 bases). Per germline, CDR1 LGHNA and CDR2 YSLEER. V lost 1 base and J lost 8, with 17 bases in between. The CDR3 loop spans 16 amino acids. The CDR3 is CASSQGTAVNGEKLFF. The CDR3 DNA is TGCGCCAGCAGCCAAGGGACAGCGGTAAATGGCGAAAAACTGTTTTTT.

This chain uses TRBV3-1 (or the pseudogene TRBV3-2) with TRBJ1-2, with 9 nucleotides matching TRBD1. Looked up from germline, CDR1 is LGHDT and CDR2 is YNNKEL (reference sequence). The CDR3 runs to 17 residues. The V gene end was trimmed by 2 bases and the J gene end by 7 bases; junction bases not matched to a gene: 14. The CDR3 here is CASSQNLGTGFYGGYTF. The CDR3 DNA sequence: TGTGCCAGCAGCCAAAACCTTGGGACAGGGTTTTACGGTGGCTACACCTTC.

CDR3 DNA: TGTGCCAGCAGAAATAGCCGGACAGGGGGCAATCAGCCCCAGCATTTT. Its translation: CASRNSRTGGNQPQHF. The chain uses TRBV7-8 and TRBJ1-5; 9 bases are shared with TRBD1. Germline V gene sequence: CDR1 SGHVS, CDR2 FQNEAQ. The V segment lost 6 bases and the J segment 2 bases; nucleotides outside the gene matches: 8. CDR3 size: 16 residues.

The J gene is TRBJ1-2, the V gene TRBV21-1; the D segment call TRBD1 is taken from the table without a DNA check. TRBV21-1 is a pseudogene. The CDR3 loop spans 16 amino acids. CDR3 DNA sequence: TGTGCCAGCAGCAGGGGACACTCTAGTTTCCATTATGGCTACACCTTC. This gives the protein CASSRGHSSFHYGYTF.

The V call is TRBV19, the J call TRBJ1-5; perhaps TRBD1 as D (5 bases). This CDR3 is 14 amino acids long. V shed 5 bases and J shed 2 bases, with 10 bases lying between them. Looked up from germline, CDR1 is LNHDA and CDR2 is SQIVND (reference sequence). As DNA, the CDR3 is TGTGCCAGTAGTCTCCAGGGCGGCAATCAGCCCCAGCATTTT. It encodes CASSLQGGNQPQHF.

This clone was counted only a few times. This rearrangement joins TRBV5-6 to TRBJ1-6, with 8 bases fitting TRBD1. Germline CDR1 SGHDT, CDR2 YYEEEE. Unmatched junction bases numbered 2, after V lost 1 base and J lost 8 bases. The length of the CDR3 is 14 residues. DNA of the CDR3: TGTGCCAGCAGCTTGATACAGGGGGATTCACCCCTCCACTTT. It translates to CASSLIQGDSPLHF.

This rearrangement joins TRBV19 to TRBJ1-2; a weak D match, TRBD1 (5 bases). The V gene lost 2 bases and the J gene lost 3 bases, with 22 bases spanning the gap. In germline, CDR1 is LNHDA, CDR2 SQIVND (reference sequence). This CDR3 comprises 18 residues. CDR3 bases: TGTGCCAGTAGTATAACTGCGGGGGACGCTGCGCCCTACTATGGCTACACCTTC. Its translation: CASSITAGDAAPYYGYTF. Together with reference TRBV19 and TRBJ1-2, the CDR3 gives the full variable domain: DGGITQSPKYLFRKEGQNVTLSCEQNLNHDAMYWYRQDPGQGLRLIYYSQIVNDFQKGDIAEGYSVSREKKESFPLTVTSAQKNPTAFYLCASSITAGDAAPYYGYTFGSGTRLTVV.

The J gene is TRBJ2-1, the V gene TRBV4-2; TRBD1 matches at 7 bases. Germline V gene lookup returns CDR1 LGHNA and CDR2 YNFKEQ. Trimming cost V 4 bases and J 5 bases; bases outside gene matches: 2. The CDR3 loop spans 13 amino acids. This chain's CDR3 is CASSLDRDNEQFF. In DNA, the CDR3 is TGTGCCAGCAGCCTCGACAGGGACAATGAGCAGTTCTTC.

Written as DNA, the CDR3 is TGCGCCAGCGGAACTTCGGGGACAGGAGGAGAGACCCAGTACTTC. Protein: CASGTSGTGGETQYF. The chain has TRBV5-1 and TRBJ2-5, with TRBD1 identical over 8 bases. J lost 4 bases, V lost 7 bases, and 12 bases had no gene match. Germline loops: CDR1 SGHRS, CDR2 YFSETQ. This CDR3 contains 15 residues.

The CDR3 bases are TGTGCCAGCAGCCAGGGCCAAGGGGTATATGGCTACACCTTC. Translated, it gives CASSQGQGVYGYTF. The chain couples TRBV4-2 to TRBJ1-2; D is possibly TRBD1 (5 bases). The germline V gene encodes CDR1 LGHNA and CDR2 YNFKEQ. The CDR3 consists of 14 residues. V lost 3 bases to trimming and J lost 5 bases, with 13 bases between them.

The sample holds many counts of this clone. J is TRBJ1-6 and V is TRBV18; the match to TRBD1 covers 10 bases. Per the germline V gene, CDR1 is KGHSH and CDR2 is LQKENI. The CDR3 loop spans 15 amino acids. After removal of 2 bases from V and 9 bases from J, the junction contained 4 bases not matched to a gene. This CDR3 is CASSPDRGQSSPLHF. The CDR3, as DNA: TGTGCCAGCTCACCAGACAGGGGGCAATCTTCACCCCTCCACTTT.

The rearrangement uses TRBV21-1 and TRBJ1-2; TRBD1, the D gene given by the table, was not confirmed from the DNA. TRBV21-1 is a listed pseudogene. CDR3 length equals 12 residues. In nucleotides, the CDR3 is TGTGCCAACCCGGGACAAAACTATGGCTACACCTTC. Translation gives CANPGQNYGYTF.

This rearrangement joins TRBV7-2 to TRBJ1-1, with 9 bases matching TRBD1. This CDR3 contains 14 residues. V lost 5 bases to trimming and J lost 5 bases; unmatched junction nucleotides: 6. Per germline, CDR1 SGHTA and CDR2 FQGNSA. CDR3 sequence: CASSTGTGRTEAFF. CDR3 coding DNA: TGTGCCAGCAGCACCGGGACAGGGAGAACTGAAGCTTTCTTT.

The chain is built from TRBV28 and TRBJ1-3; D not resolved. V lost 10 bases and J 2 bases, leaving 12 bases between the germline ends. The CDR3 is 13 residues long. The germline V gene encodes CDR1 MDHEN and CDR2 SYDVKM. The CDR3 reads CAITSGTGNTIYF. CDR3 DNA sequence: TGTGCCATCACAAGCGGTACTGGAAACACCATATATTTT.

This rearrangement joins TRBV19 to TRBJ1-4; weak D call: TRBD1 (5 bases). The V and J ends lost 5 bases and 8 bases respectively, with 18 bases between them. Per germline, CDR1 LNHDA and CDR2 SQIVND (reference sequence). The CDR3 loop spans 15 amino acids. The CDR3 loop is CASSAPTQGEEKLFF. The CDR3 coding sequence is TGTGCCAGTAGTGCGCCTACTCAGGGTGAGGAAAAACTGTTTTTT.

The V and J genes are TRBV5-1 and TRBJ1-6; D not certain. Germline lookup yields CDR1 SGHRS and CDR2 YFSETQ. CDR3 size: 15 residues. Trimming pared 8 bases from V and 8 bases from J, leaving 20 bases between. In DNA, the CDR3 is TGCGCCAGAAAAGATGCCGGGTCCACTTATTCACCCCTCCACTTT. Its protein is CARKDAGSTYSPLHF.

The V call is TRBV20-1, the J call TRBJ2-7; 7 nucleotides match TRBD2. V was clipped by 5 bases and J by 6 bases; unmatched bases: 4. The germline CDR1 and CDR2 sequences are DFQATT and SNEGSKA (reference sequence). This CDR3 region has 11 residues. The CDR3 region is CSAFWEGEQYF. The CDR3 bases are TGCAGTGCTTTTTGGGAGGGCGAGCAGTACTTC.

This chain uses TRBV29-1 with TRBJ2-3; D is possibly TRBD2 (5 bases). The CDR3 length is 10 residues. Trimming took off 4 bases at V and 14 bases at J, with 13 bases between the two ends. Looked up from germline, CDR1 is SQVTM and CDR2 is ANQGSEA. The CDR3 DNA follows: TGCAGCGTTGGGGGAGTGGGCTCGTATTTT. Translated, it gives CSVGGVGSYF.

The V and J genes are TRBV30 and TRBJ2-1; 9 positions agree with TRBD2. After removal of 5 bases from V and 0 bases from J, the junction contained 5 bases not matched to a gene. The CDR3 covers 15 residues. Germline CDR1 reads GTSNPN; CDR2 reads SVGIG (reference sequence). CDR3 loop: CAWGSGGSSYNEQFF. The CDR3 nucleotides read TGTGCCTGGGGGAGCGGGGGGAGCTCCTACAATGAGCAGTTCTTC.

This chain links TRBV30 with TRBJ2-2, with D possibly matching TRBD2 (6 bases). The CDR3 spans 16 residues. Germline lookup yields CDR1 GTSNPN and CDR2 SVGIG (reference sequence). Trimming left V 4 bases short and J 4 bases short, with 19 bases between. CDR3 loop: CAWKGGAVGVTGELFF. The DNA for the CDR3 is TGTGCCTGGAAGGGCGGGGCGGTGGGTGTCACCGGGGAGCTGTTTTTT.

In its sample, this clone was seen once. The chain links TRBV10-3 to TRBJ2-7; D is ambiguous. V shed 3 bases and J shed 5 bases, with 14 bases lying between them. The CDR3 has 14 amino acids. Germline V gene lookup returns CDR1 ENHRY and CDR2 SYGVKD. The DNA of the CDR3 is TGTGCCATCAGTGATCAGGTATTTTCGAACGAGCAGTACTTC. Residues: CAISDQVFSNEQYF.

This clone was seen a single time. This chain connects TRBV27 to TRBJ2-7, with 14 nucleotides matching TRBD2. The CDR3 length is 16 residues. Per the germline V gene, CDR1 is MNHEY and CDR2 is SMNVEV (reference sequence). The trim removed 1 base at V and 6 bases at J, leaving 5 bases unmatched. The CDR3 nucleotides are TGTGCCAGCAGTTTATGGGGACTAGCGGGAGCCGGCGAGCAGTACTTC. This encodes CASSLWGLAGAGEQYF.

V usage is TRBV19 and J usage is TRBJ1-5, with D possibly being TRBD1 (6 bases). The CDR3 length is 13 residues. CDR1 is LNHDA, CDR2 SQIVND, per germline (reference sequence). Trimming cost V 8 bases and J 1 base, with 9 bases left between them. The CDR3 spells CASSRGSNQPQHF. The CDR3 DNA sequence: TGTGCCAGTTCGAGGGGGAGCAATCAGCCCCAGCATTTT.

The V gene is TRBV7-2, the J gene TRBJ1-2, with 8 bases identical to TRBD1. Germline V gene lookup returns CDR1 SGHTA and CDR2 FQGNSA. Unmatched junction bases numbered 13, after V lost 7 bases and J lost 0 bases. This CDR3 contains 17 residues. The CDR3 protein is CASTSYGTGITNYGYTF. CDR3 sequence (DNA): TGTGCCAGCACCTCGTATGGGACAGGCATCACTAACTATGGCTACACCTTC.